This T cell receptor beta chain stems from a study of blood T cell repertoires in COVID-19. Study in general: PBMCs, B-cell-depleted T cells, or T cells provided the cDNA or gDNA that made up the material.

In the original workflow: The authors estimated nucleated cell counts from reference gene primer amplification. The method was immunoSEQ multiplex PCR; TCRdb's version includes in-frame clones alone and lacks a portion of them. V and J calls and clone size follow that table, whereas D and trimming were derived from the DNA. The sample contains over 250,000 clones, over 70% of which appear only once. Germline V gene data show CDR1 as LNHDA and CDR2 as SQIVND (reference sequence). V was pared by 3 bases and J by 2 bases, with 13 bases between. The CDR3 has 15 residues. The TCR sequence derives from a woman aged 40 to 50 who had recovered from COVID-19. The V and J genes are TRBV19 and TRBJ2-5; D gene uncertain. Source material: peripheral blood. CDR3 sequence reads: CASSMAARAQETQYF. The DNA for the CDR3 is TGTGCCAGTAGTATGGCGGCCCGTGCGCAAGAGACCCAGTACTTC. Looking up the rest from reference TRBV19 and TRBJ2-5 gives the full variable domain: DGGITQSPKYLFRKEGQNVTLSCEQNLNHDAMYWYRQDPGQGLRLIYYSQIVNDFQKGDIAEGYSVSREKKESFPLTVTSAQKNPTAFYLCASSMAARAQETQYFGPGTRLLVL.